Sequencing of this T cell receptor beta chain was carried out in a study of CD8 T cells in Susac syndrome. Study background: When blood was drawn, the patients with Susac syndrome were therapy-naive, on corticosteroids, or on intravenous immunoglobulin alone.

With random hexamers, roughly 0.45 to 1 ug RNA was reverse transcribed. Each CDR3 protein is one row after TCRdb ran MiXCR on the immunoSEQ multiplex PCR reads. Of roughly 80,000 distinct CDR3 sequences listed, approximately 93% are singletons. The V gene end was trimmed by 3 bases and the J gene end by 6 bases; junction bases not matched to a gene: 6. The length of the CDR3 is 14 residues. CDR1 and CDR2 from the germline V gene are SQVTM and ANQGSEA. The sequencing input was CD8+ T cells from PBMCs. The chain has TRBV29-1 and TRBJ2-1; TRBD2 matches 9 bases. The sequence derives from a human donor with Susac syndrome. CDR3 sequence reads: CSVDGGGVGNEQFF. CDR3 sequence (DNA): TGCAGCGTTGATGGCGGGGGGGTTGGCAATGAGCAGTTCTTC.